One sample yielded the 27 T cell receptor beta chains listed below, sequenced in a study of human thymus T cells (dated by TCRdb to the early 2020s). The library was obtained by the immunoSEQ multiplex PCR assay. Not all clones reach the TCRdb copy of this immuneACCESS table, which keeps in-frame sequences only. Checked studies attribute under half of the gap to unresolved V genes and leave the rest unexplained. This sample gives some 72,000 clones in total; just over 95% of them show up just once. The ten largest clones capture roughly 0.031% of the sample. Thymus tissue was obtained as surgical resects removed during corrective cardiac surgery. Sequencing was performed on thymus tissue. The receptors were gathered from a boy under two years old with a congenital heart defect but otherwise immunologically healthy.

This clone was detected once. V and J are TRBV4-3 and TRBJ2-1, with 9 nucleotides matching TRBD2. The ends lost 0 bases at V and 4 bases at J; junction bases unmatched: 7. This CDR3 contains 17 residues. Germline CDR1 LGHNA, CDR2 YSLEER. Here the CDR3 DNA reads TGCGCCAGCAGCCAAGATCCGGCGGGGGGGCTTTACAATGAGCAGTTCTTC. It encodes CASSQDPAGGLYNEQFF.

The V call is TRBV1, the J call TRBJ1-2; the table's D call TRBD1 went unverified against the DNA. TRBV1 is listed as a pseudogene. The CDR3 runs 17 residues. Here the CDR3 DNA reads TGCACCAGCAGCTCCGGCCGTCGTAACAGGGCTAGGGACGGCTACACCTTC. Amino acid sequence: CTSSSGRRNRARDGYTF.

This sequence joins TRBV5-1 and TRBJ2-1; a weak D match, TRBD2 (6 bases). This CDR3 has 19 amino acids. V shed 3 bases and J shed 0 bases, with 22 bases lying between them. The V gene's germline CDR1 is SGHRS and CDR2 YFSETQ. The CDR3 spells CASSSGIADPESSYNEQFF. In nucleotides, the CDR3 is TGCGCCAGCAGCTCGGGAATAGCGGACCCCGAAAGCTCCTACAATGAGCAGTTCTTC.

The rearrangement uses TRBV11-2 and TRBJ1-3, with 8 bases aligning to TRBD1. The germline gives CDR1 SGHAT, CDR2 FQNNGV. The CDR3 length is 20 residues. The J segment lost 0 bases and the V segment lost 0 bases, leaving 13 bases of the junction unmatched. The CDR3: CASSLEPGTGGISSGNTIYF. The CDR3 nucleotides read TGTGCCAGCAGCTTAGAGCCCGGGACAGGCGGAATATCCTCTGGAAACACCATATATTTT. The whole variable domain, remainder taken from reference TRBV11-2 and TRBJ1-3, is EAGVAQSPRYKIIEKRQSVAFWCNPISGHATLYWYQQILGQGPKLLIQFQNNGVVDDSQLPKDRFSAERLKGVDSTLKIQPAKLEDSAVYLCASSLEPGTGGISSGNTIYFGEGSWLTVV.

The V and J genes are TRBV5-4 and TRBJ2-6, with a weak D call TRBD2 (5 bases). Germline CDR1 is SGHNT and CDR2 is YYREEE (reference sequence). V lost 4 bases, J lost 0 bases, and 17 bases lay in between. CDR3 length: 18 amino acids. CDR3: CASSPGLGISSGANVLTF. In nucleotides, the CDR3 is TGTGCCAGCAGCCCCGGACTTGGGATTAGCTCTGGGGCCAACGTCCTGACTTTC.

The chain employs TRBV6-1 and TRBJ2-6; the D gene is possibly TRBD2 (7 bases). Germline V gene sequence: CDR1 MNHNS, CDR2 SASEGT. The CDR3 covers 18 residues. V was trimmed by 4 bases and J by 7 bases, leaving 23 bases between them. This chain's CDR3 is CASSAGLGGRSVANVLTF. The CDR3 bases are TGTGCCAGCAGTGCCGGACTAGGGGGTAGAAGTGTAGCCAACGTCCTGACTTTC.

The chain carries TRBV10-1 and TRBJ2-1, with D unclear. CDR1 is WNHNN, CDR2 SYGVQD, per germline (reference sequence). Trimming left V 2 bases short and J 1 base short, with 15 bases between. This CDR3 region has 17 residues. DNA of the CDR3: TGCGCCAGCAGTGAGCGGGTAGGGTTAGGGTCCTACAATGAGCAGTTCTTC. This codes for CASSERVGLGSYNEQFF.

The chain recombines TRBV7-2 with TRBJ1-5, with no clear D. The CDR3 loop spans 14 amino acids. V gave up 5 bases and J gave up 9 bases, with 17 bases separating them. Per germline, CDR1 SGHTA and CDR2 FQGNSA. In DNA, the CDR3 is TGTGCCAGCAGCCTCGGTCGGGAGAGTCCGCCCCAGCATTTT. Protein product: CASSLGRESPPQHF.

This chain's CDR3 is CASSPISGGRTDTQYF. The CDR3 DNA reads as TGTGCCAGCTCTCCAATTAGCGGGGGACGCACAGATACGCAGTATTTT. This chain links TRBV18 with TRBJ2-3; 9 bases agree with TRBD2. V dropped 6 bases and J dropped 1; count of bases not matched to a gene: 8. Germline loops: CDR1 KGHSH, CDR2 LQKENI. The CDR3 extends over 16 amino acids.

This chain uses TRBV6-1 with TRBJ2-2, with TRBD1 matching 8 bases. CDR1 is MNHNS, CDR2 SASEGT, per germline. The CDR3 covers 19 residues. The junction had 14 bases not matched to a gene; V was cut back by 1 base and J by 4 bases. The CDR3 nucleotides are TGTGCCAGCAGTGAAGGGGCAGGGGGCGACCCCGAGGGCACCGGGGAGCTGTTTTTT. This encodes CASSEGAGGDPEGTGELFF.

The chain uses TRBV19 and TRBJ2-1, with no clear D. The CDR3 is made up of 13 amino acids. Germline values: CDR1 LNHDA, CDR2 SQIVND (reference sequence). The V end lost 3 bases, the J end lost 6 bases, and 9 bases lay between the germline ends. The CDR3 DNA reads TGTGCCAGTAGTATTACTATAGGCAATGAGCAGTTCTTC. The encoded protein is CASSITIGNEQFF.

The chain is built from TRBV12-5 and TRBJ2-5; either TRBD1 or TRBD2 may fit D (5 bases each). Between the trimmed V and J ends, which lost 4 bases and 1 base, there was a span of 22 bases. CDR3 length: 18 amino acids. Germline lookup yields CDR1 LGHNT and CDR2 FRNRAP. CDR3 DNA sequence: TGTGCTAGTGGTTCGACCGCGAATCCCACGGGGCCCCAAGAGACCCAGTACTTC. It translates to CASGSTANPTGPQETQYF. Looking up the rest from reference TRBV12-5 and TRBJ2-5 gives the full variable domain: DARVTQTPRHKVTEMGQEVTMRCQPILGHNTVFWYRQTMMQGLELLAYFRNRAPLDDSGMPKDRFSAEMPDATLATLKIQPSEPRDSAVYFCASGSTANPTGPQETQYFGPGTRLLVL.

The chain links TRBV6-1 to TRBJ1-5; 9 bases align to TRBD1. This CDR3 region has 16 residues. Germline values: CDR1 MNHNS, CDR2 SASEGT. V shed 0 bases, J shed 5 bases, and the junction held 5 bases outside the gene matches. CDR3 DNA: TGTGCCAGCAGTGAAGCGAGGGACAGGGAGGATCAGCCCCAGCATTTT. Translating it yields CASSEARDREDQPQHF.

The chain employs TRBV5-4 and TRBJ1-3; no clear D. Trimming removed 0 bases from V and 0 bases from J, with 10 bases in between. CDR3 size: 16 residues. Germline CDR1 and CDR2: SGHNT and YYREEE (reference sequence). CDR3 loop: CASSLGEPSSGNTIYF. CDR3 DNA: TGTGCCAGCAGCTTGGGGGAACCCTCCTCTGGAAACACCATATATTTT.

V and J are TRBV11-2 and TRBJ2-6; D uncertain. Between the trimmed V and J ends, which lost 2 bases and 0 bases, there was a span of 8 bases. Germline V CDR1 and CDR2: SGHAT, FQNNGV. The CDR3 extends over 16 amino acids. The CDR3 sequence is CASSLSPGSGANVLTF. The CDR3 nucleotides read TGTGCCAGCAGCTTATCCCCCGGCTCTGGGGCCAACGTCCTGACTTTC.

About this clone itself: The junction and the germline gene differ at one end; a read error may be behind it. This sequence joins TRBV4-2 and TRBJ2-3, with 8 bases fitting TRBD2. The germline CDR1 and CDR2 sequences are LGHNA and YNFKEQ. The CDR3 has 20 amino acids. For the CDR3, the DNA is TGTGCCAGCGGCCAAGATCGGAGGGAGCGGGGGAGGGGTAGCACAGATACGCAGTATTTT. Residues: CASGQDRRERGRGSTDTQYF.

The V and J genes are TRBV10-2 and TRBJ2-1, with D perhaps TRBD2 (6 bases). The ends were cut back, 7 bases at V and 4 bases at J, with 17 bases in the middle. Germline loops: CDR1 WSHSY, CDR2 SAAADI. CDR3 length equals 15 residues. This CDR3 reads CASTLTSSEYNEQFF. In DNA form, the CDR3 reads TGCGCCAGCACCCTAACTAGCTCCGAATACAATGAGCAGTTCTTC.

The chain joins TRBV28 to TRBJ2-3; 13 bases agree with TRBD2. This CDR3 is 17 amino acids long. The trim removed 2 bases at V and 4 bases at J, leaving 6 bases unmatched. The V gene's germline CDR1 is MDHEN and CDR2 SYDVKM. CDR3 region: CASSLGGLAGDADTQYF. The CDR3 DNA reads as TGTGCCAGCAGTTTAGGCGGACTAGCGGGAGACGCAGATACGCAGTATTTT. Full variable domain (rest looked up from reference TRBV28 and TRBJ2-3): DVKVTQSSRYLVKRTGEKVFLECVQDMDHENMFWYRQDPGLGLRLIYFSYDVKMKEKGDIPEGYSVSREKKERFSLILESASTNQTSMYLCASSLGGLAGDADTQYFGPGTRLTVL.

The chain combines TRBV19 with TRBJ1-1; no definite D call. Trimming left V 3 bases short and J 0 bases short, with 2 bases between. CDR3 length: 12 amino acids. Germline CDR1 is LNHDA and CDR2 is SQIVND (reference sequence). CDR3 protein: CASSMLNTEAFF. CDR3 sequence (DNA): TGTGCCAGTAGTATGCTGAACACTGAAGCTTTCTTT. Variable domain in full (rest from reference TRBV19 and TRBJ1-1): DGGITQSPKYLFRKEGQNVTLSCEQNLNHDAMYWYRQDPGQGLRLIYYSQIVNDFQKGDIAEGYSVSREKKESFPLTVTSAQKNPTAFYLCASSMLNTEAFFGQGTRLTVV.

The chain uses TRBV5-1 and TRBJ2-3; 8 bases map to TRBD2. Germline V CDR1 and CDR2: SGHRS, YFSETQ. Germline trimming cut 0 bases from V and 3 bases from J; bases unmatched to any gene: 6. The length of the CDR3 is 16 residues. CDR3 region: CASSLARRGVTDTQYF. CDR3 nucleotide sequence: TGCGCCAGCAGCTTGGCGAGGCGGGGGGTGACAGATACGCAGTATTTT.

V is TRBV4-1 and J is TRBJ2-1; 10 nucleotides agree with TRBD2. V trimming: 3 bases; J trimming: 2 bases; junction bases outside the gene matches: 4. The CDR3 length is 16 residues. From germline, CDR1 is MGHRA and CDR2 YSYEKL. As DNA, the CDR3 is TGCGCCAGCAGCCATAACCTAGCGGGGGCCTACAATGAGCAGTTCTTC. Protein product: CASSHNLAGAYNEQFF.

The chain carries TRBV29-1 and TRBJ1-2; D is uncertain. Trimming stripped 4 bases from V and 4 bases from J, with 10 bases between. Germline CDR1 is SQVTM and CDR2 is ANQGSEA. CDR3 size: 12 residues. CDR3 region: CSVVQDLYGYTF. For the CDR3, the DNA is TGCAGCGTTGTCCAGGACCTCTATGGCTACACCTTC.

The V call is TRBV29-1, the J call TRBJ1-2; 7 bases match TRBD1. CDR3 length equals 15 residues. The trim removed 6 bases at V and 2 bases at J, leaving 12 bases unmatched. The V gene's germline CDR1 is SQVTM and CDR2 ANQGSEA. Here the CDR3 reads CSVMTGIIENYGYTF. The CDR3 region has the DNA TGCAGCGTGATGACAGGGATCATTGAGAACTATGGCTACACCTTC.

The chain carries TRBV4-2 and TRBJ2-2, with TRBD2 identical over 9 bases. The CDR3 contains 18 residues. The germline V gene has CDR1 LGHNA and CDR2 YNFKEQ. J lost 6 bases, V lost 1 base, and 12 bases had no gene match. The CDR3 protein is CASSQAKGGLAGPGELFF. In nucleotides, the CDR3 is TGTGCCAGCAGCCAAGCGAAGGGTGGGCTAGCGGGGCCCGGGGAGCTGTTTTTT.

V gene TRBV5-1 combines with J gene TRBJ1-5, with D perhaps matching TRBD1 (6 bases). This CDR3 has 13 amino acids. CDR1 is SGHRS and CDR2 is YFSETQ in the germline V gene. The V and J ends lost 4 bases and 7 bases respectively, with 12 bases between them. The CDR3 DNA follows: TGCGCCAGCAGCCCCGGGACATCCCAGCCCCAGCATTTT. Its translation is CASSPGTSQPQHF.

The gene calls are TRBV28 and TRBJ2-5; maybe TRBD1 (6 bases). CDR1 is MDHEN and CDR2 is SYDVKM in the germline V gene. V was clipped by 5 bases and J by 1 base, with 14 bases between them. CDR3 size: 15 residues. CDR3 region: CASSTSRGFQETQYF. Written as DNA, the CDR3 is TGTGCCAGCAGTACCTCCAGGGGTTTCCAAGAGACCCAGTACTTC.

V and J are TRBV5-1 and TRBJ1-2; 8 bases fit TRBD1. Germline CDR1 reads SGHRS; CDR2 reads YFSETQ. CDR3 length equals 13 residues. V gave up 4 bases and J gave up 6 bases; unmatched junction bases: 5. In DNA, the CDR3 is TGCGCCAGCAGCCCGGACAGGGTGAATGGCTACACCTTC. Protein: CASSPDRVNGYTF.